The next 22 T cell receptor beta chains were all read from a single sample in a study of blood T cell repertoires in COVID-19. TCRdb's table, derived via immunoSEQ multiplex PCR, lists solely in-frame clones and lacks some. Counted here are 40,000 to 65,000 clones, around 84% occurring once; the ten biggest clones make up 12%. The sample comprised peripheral blood. The receptors come from a man in his 70s with active COVID-19.

This rearrangement joins TRBV6-2 or TRBV6-3 to TRBJ2-3, with 11 bases aligning to TRBD2. This CDR3 is 17 amino acids long. The junction had 4 bases not matched to a gene; V was cut back by 0 bases and J by 2 bases. Germline assignment: CDR1 MNHEY and CDR2 SVGEGT. CDR3 in amino acids: CASSYSTSGTSTDTQYF. The CDR3 DNA reads TGTGCCAGCAGTTACTCGACTAGCGGGACCTCCACAGATACGCAGTATTTT.

The gene calls are TRBV3-1 (or the pseudogene TRBV3-2) and TRBJ2-5; TRBD2 aligns across 10 bases. Trimming cost V 1 base and J 5 bases; bases outside gene matches: 10. CDR1 LGHDT and CDR2 YNNKEL come from the germline V gene (reference sequence). CDR3 length: 17 residues. CDR3 region: CASSQGASGGAGETQYF. The CDR3 bases are TGTGCCAGCAGCCAAGGAGCTAGCGGGGGTGCCGGGGAGACCCAGTACTTC.

This clone was counted a few times. The rearrangement uses TRBV18 and TRBJ1-1; 7 positions match TRBD1. This CDR3 has 14 residues. Trimming at V came to 2 bases and at J to 0 bases, leaving 0 bases not matched to a gene. Germline lookup yields CDR1 KGHSH and CDR2 LQKENI. The CDR3 sequence: CASSPGQVNTEAFF. Written as DNA, the CDR3 is TGTGCCAGCTCACCAGGACAGGTGAACACTGAAGCTTTCTTT.

The rearrangement links TRBV27 to TRBJ2-3; possible D gene TRBD2, 5 bases. Germline V gene sequence: CDR1 MNHEY, CDR2 SMNVEV (reference sequence). V was cut by 6 bases and J by 3 bases, with 10 bases left in between. CDR3 length: 13 amino acids. DNA of the CDR3: TGTGCCAGCAGCCGGGGAGAAACAGATACGCAGTATTTT. Translation gives CASSRGETDTQYF.

V usage is TRBV14 and J usage is TRBJ1-1; 7 bases fit TRBD1. The CDR3 spans 15 residues. J lost 3 bases, V lost 4 bases, and 8 bases had no gene match. Germline CDR1 SGHDN, CDR2 FVKESK. The CDR3 DNA reads TGTGCCAGCAGCCTCGACAGGGTGAGGGACACTGAAGCTTTCTTT. As protein: CASSLDRVRDTEAFF.

J is TRBJ2-2 and V is TRBV6-1; 7 nucleotides agree with TRBD1. Germline V gene sequence: CDR1 MNHNS, CDR2 SASEGT. The length of the CDR3 is 16 residues. V dropped 2 bases and J dropped 4; count of bases not matched to a gene: 7. The CDR3 loop is CASSERVDRVTGELFF. The CDR3 DNA reads as TGTGCCAGCAGTGAACGGGTAGACAGGGTCACCGGGGAGCTGTTTTTT.

The CDR3, as DNA: TGTGCCAGCAGCCCCGGACAGGGCGAGCAGTACTTC. Translation: CASSPGQGEQYF. This rearrangement joins TRBV7-9 to TRBJ2-7; 8 bases align to TRBD1. CDR1 and CDR2 (germline): SEHNR, FQNEAQ (reference sequence). Trimming cost V 5 bases and J 6 bases; bases outside gene matches: 3. CDR3 size: 12 residues.

This clone appeared once. V usage is TRBV9 and J usage is TRBJ2-2, with a tentative D call TRBD1 (5 bases). Germline assignment: CDR1 SGDLS and CDR2 YYNGEE. V lost 7 bases to trimming and J lost 4 bases, with 14 bases between them. CDR3 length: 14 amino acids. The CDR3 DNA sequence: TGTGCCAGCGGGGCCCCAACAAGCACCGGGGAGCTGTTTTTT. It yields the protein CASGAPTSTGELFF.

The chain employs TRBV5-6 and TRBJ1-1; D remains unclear. The CDR3 runs 15 residues. CDR1 and CDR2 (germline): SGHDT, YYEEEE. Trimming removed 4 bases from V and 0 bases from J, with 13 bases in between. The CDR3 loop reads CASSMLNSLNTEAFF. The CDR3 bases are TGTGCCAGCAGCATGTTAAACAGCTTGAACACTGAAGCTTTCTTT. Based on the CDR3 plus reference TRBV5-6 and TRBJ1-1, the full variable domain is DAGVTQSPTHLIKTRGQQVTLRCSPKSGHDTVSWYQQALGQGPQFIFQYYEEEERQRGNFPDRFSGHQFPNYSSELNVNALLLGDSALYLCASSMLNSLNTEAFFGQGTRLTVV.

The chain joins TRBV7-2 to TRBJ2-5; 10 bases align to TRBD2. The germline CDR1 and CDR2 sequences are SGHTA and FQGNSA. The CDR3 runs 14 residues. With 5 bases clipped from V and 5 bases from J, the junction kept 5 bases outside the gene matches. CDR3 amino acids: CASSRNSGGETQYF. For the CDR3, the DNA is TGTGCCAGCAGCCGTAATAGCGGGGGGGAGACCCAGTACTTC.

CDR3: CASSVGQGNYGYTF. In DNA, the CDR3 is TGTGCCAGCAGCGTAGGCCAGGGAAACTATGGCTACACCTTC. The chain has TRBV9 and TRBJ1-2; the D gene is possibly TRBD1 (5 bases). Germline V gene data show CDR1 as SGDLS and CDR2 as YYNGEE. The CDR3 covers 14 residues. V lost 0 bases and J lost 2, with 8 bases in between.

The CDR3 loop reads CASSSRDTIYF. The CDR3 DNA is TGTGCCAGCAGTTCTCGGGACACCATATATTTT. This chain links TRBV12-3 or TRBV12-4 with TRBJ1-3; D remains unclear. The ends were cut back, 4 bases at V and 8 bases at J, with 6 bases in the middle. The CDR3 spans 11 residues.

The CDR3, as DNA: TGTGCCAGCAGCTTAGGACAGGTTAGCACAGATACGCAGTATTTT. Translated, it gives CASSLGQVSTDTQYF. The V and J genes are TRBV7-2 and TRBJ2-3; a possible D gene is TRBD1 (6 bases). Trimming shortened V by 1 base and J by 0 bases, and 8 bases separated the two germline ends. Per the germline V gene, CDR1 is SGHTA and CDR2 is FQGNSA. The CDR3 runs to 15 residues.

The V gene is TRBV7-2, the J gene TRBJ1-1; D possibly corresponds to TRBD1 (6 bases). V was cut by 5 bases and J by 5 bases, with 15 bases left in between. The CDR3 runs to 14 residues. Looked up from germline, CDR1 is SGHTA and CDR2 is FQGNSA. CDR3 coding DNA: TGTGCCAGCAGCGGGCGGGGGCGTTATACTGAAGCTTTCTTT. This encodes CASSGRGRYTEAFF.

The CDR3 DNA reads TGTGCCAGCAGCCGAGGAATTGCGGGGGATACGCAGTATTTT. Translating gives CASSRGIAGDTQYF. This chain joins TRBV5-5 and TRBJ2-3, with D perhaps matching TRBD2 (6 bases). Trimming took 4 bases from V and 6 from J, leaving 15 bases between them. From germline, CDR1 is SGHKS and CDR2 YYEKEE (reference sequence). This CDR3 is built from 14 residues.

The chain has TRBV13 and TRBJ1-6; D is uncertain. CDR3 length equals 14 residues. V lost 1 base to trimming and J lost 7 bases, with 8 bases between them. CDR1 PRHDT and CDR2 FYEKMQ come from the germline V gene (reference sequence). CDR3 protein: CASSLEAENSPLHF. Written as DNA, the CDR3 is TGTGCCAGCAGCTTAGAAGCGGAGAATTCACCCCTCCACTTT.

The rearrangement links TRBV6-5 to TRBJ2-2, with D perhaps TRBD2 (6 bases). V gave up 8 bases and J gave up 3 bases, with 16 bases separating them. This CDR3 is built from 15 residues. From germline, CDR1 is MNHEY and CDR2 SVGAGI. CDR3 nucleotides: TGTGCCAGCCGGGACTGGGTAAAGGACACCGGGGAGCTGTTTTTT. Translation: CASRDWVKDTGELFF.

The V and J genes are TRBV2 and TRBJ2-1; 14 nucleotides agree with TRBD2. The CDR3 has 18 amino acids. CDR1 and CDR2 from the germline V gene are SNHLY and FYNNEI. V gave up 6 bases and J gave up 0 bases; unmatched junction bases: 7. CDR3 in DNA: TGTGCCAGCAGCCAGACTAGCGGGGGGGGTAGCTCCTACAATGAGCAGTTCTTC. Translating it yields CASSQTSGGGSSYNEQFF.

The J gene is TRBJ2-3, the V gene TRBV5-1, with D perhaps matching TRBD2 (6 bases). Germline CDR1 is SGHRS and CDR2 is YFSETQ. The CDR3 is 15 residues long. V gave up 5 bases and J gave up 0 bases, with 13 bases separating them. CDR3 in DNA: TGCGCCAGCAGTATGACCGGGACTAGCACAGATACGCAGTATTTT. Encoded protein: CASSMTGTSTDTQYF.

V gene TRBV10-3 combines with J gene TRBJ1-1; D remains unclear. Germline V lookup: CDR1 ENHRY, CDR2 SYGVKD. V was cut by 9 bases and J by 5 bases, with 16 bases left in between. The CDR3 totals 13 residues. The CDR3 region has the DNA TGTGCCATGCGGGAACTCATGGAGACTGAAGCTTTCTTT. As protein: CAMRELMETEAFF.

The DNA of the CDR3 is TGTGCCAGCAGCCAAGGGACAGCTAACTATGGCTACACCTTC. The encoded protein is CASSQGTANYGYTF. This chain links TRBV3-1 (or the pseudogene TRBV3-2) with TRBJ1-2; maybe TRBD1 (6 bases). This CDR3 has 14 residues. The V end lost 1 base, the J end lost 0 bases, and 6 bases lay between the germline ends. From germline, CDR1 is LGHDT and CDR2 YNNKEL (reference sequence).

This CDR3 reads CASSSRGGYGYTF. The CDR3 DNA reads as TGTGCCAGCAGCTCTCGGGGAGGCTATGGCTACACCTTC. This sequence joins TRBV9 and TRBJ1-2; D unclear. The length of the CDR3 is 13 residues. Trimming stripped 4 bases from V and 4 bases from J, with 11 bases between. CDR1 is SGDLS and CDR2 is YYNGEE in the germline V gene.